These T cell receptor beta chains were read from a single sample in a study of neurological immune-mediated disorders. Each CDR3 protein is one row after TCRdb ran MiXCR on the 5' RACE reads. The sample holds tens of thousands of distinct CDR3 sequences, just under 4.5% seen once. Sequenced material: PBMCs. Receptor source: an older woman with multiple sclerosis. The CDR3 runs from the conserved cysteine through the conserved F or W.

TRBJ2-1	TRBV4-1	CASSQADRANEQFF
TRBJ2-1	TRBV6-2/TRBV6-3	CASKGLQPYNEQFF
TRBJ1-6	TRBV5-8	CASTRDRHSPLHF
TRBJ1-5	TRBV6-6	CASSTGLGQPQHF
TRBJ2-3	TRBV9	CASSPWTGETDTQYF
TRBJ1-2	TRBV5-1	CASSLSPDYGYTF
TRBJ2-5	TRBV20-1	CSAWDHLQETQYF
TRBJ2-1	TRBV7-7	CASSPGTASYNEQFF
TRBJ2-3	TRBV9	CASSVGRTVDTQYF
TRBJ2-2	TRBV12-3/TRBV12-4	CATGRNTGELFF
TRBJ2-5	TRBV20-1	CSARDMQETQYF